What follows describes a single T cell receptor beta chain. The sample belongs to a study of blood T cell repertoires in COVID-19. Looking at the study overall: Samples taken during acute and convalescent COVID-19 were collected in the United States, Italy and Spain. Nucleic acid was either cDNA or gDNA, and it came from T cells, B-cell-depleted T cells, or PBMCs.

Original processing methods: Counts of nucleated cells, estimated from reference gene primer amplification, were obtained. Here immunoSEQ multiplex PCR was the method, and the copy in TCRdb shows in-frame clones only, minus some. That table furnishes V, J and clone size, whereas the DNA furnished D and trimming. The profile shows about 200,000 clones, roughly 88% of them singletons. The germline CDR1 and CDR2 sequences are KGHSH and LQKENI. Trimming took 2 bases from V and 9 from J; bases not matched to a gene: 5. The CDR3 sequence is 15 residues long. Sequencing was done on a sample of peripheral blood. The source of this sequence is a human donor in a cohort sampled during active COVID-19. The chain links TRBV18 to TRBJ2-2; 11 nucleotides match TRBD1. The CDR3 sequence: CASSPGQGAYRELFF. In nucleotides, the CDR3 is TGTGCCAGCTCACCAGGACAGGGGGCTTACCGGGAGCTGTTTTTT.